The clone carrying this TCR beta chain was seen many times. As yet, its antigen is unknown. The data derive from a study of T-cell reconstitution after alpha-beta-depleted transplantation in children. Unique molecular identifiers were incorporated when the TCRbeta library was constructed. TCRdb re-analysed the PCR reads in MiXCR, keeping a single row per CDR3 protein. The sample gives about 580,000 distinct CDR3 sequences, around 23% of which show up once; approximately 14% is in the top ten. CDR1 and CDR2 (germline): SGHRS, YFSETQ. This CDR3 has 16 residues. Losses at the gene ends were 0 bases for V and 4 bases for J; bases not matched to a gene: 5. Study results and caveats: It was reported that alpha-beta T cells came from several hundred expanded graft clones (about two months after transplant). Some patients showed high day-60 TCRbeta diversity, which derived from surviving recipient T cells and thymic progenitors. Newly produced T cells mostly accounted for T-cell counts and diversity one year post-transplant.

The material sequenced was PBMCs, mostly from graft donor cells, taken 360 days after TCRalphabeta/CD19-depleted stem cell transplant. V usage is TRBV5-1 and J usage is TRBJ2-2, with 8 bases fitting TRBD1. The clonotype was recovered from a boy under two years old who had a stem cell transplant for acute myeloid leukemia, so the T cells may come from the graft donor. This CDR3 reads CASSLGQGHGTGELFF. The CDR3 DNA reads TGCGCCAGCAGCTTGGGACAGGGGCACGGCACCGGGGAGCTGTTTTTT.